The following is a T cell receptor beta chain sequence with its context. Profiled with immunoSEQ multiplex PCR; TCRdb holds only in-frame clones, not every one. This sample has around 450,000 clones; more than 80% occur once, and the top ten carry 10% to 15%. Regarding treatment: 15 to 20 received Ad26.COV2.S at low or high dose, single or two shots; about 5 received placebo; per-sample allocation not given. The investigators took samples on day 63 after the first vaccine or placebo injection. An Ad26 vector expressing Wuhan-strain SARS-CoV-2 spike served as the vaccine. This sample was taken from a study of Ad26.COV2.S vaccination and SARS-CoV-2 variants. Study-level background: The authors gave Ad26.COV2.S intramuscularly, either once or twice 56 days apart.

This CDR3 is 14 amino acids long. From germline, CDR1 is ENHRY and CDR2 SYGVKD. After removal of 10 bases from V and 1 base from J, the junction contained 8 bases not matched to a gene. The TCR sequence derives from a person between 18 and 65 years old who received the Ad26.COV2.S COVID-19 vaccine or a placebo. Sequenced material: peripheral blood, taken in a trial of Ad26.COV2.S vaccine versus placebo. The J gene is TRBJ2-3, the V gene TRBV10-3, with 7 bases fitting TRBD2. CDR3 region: CATRGGVGTDTQYF. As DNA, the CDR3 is TGTGCCACTCGTGGGGGGGTGGGCACAGATACGCAGTATTTT.